This T cell receptor beta chain stems from a study of T-cell reconstitution after alpha-beta-depleted transplantation in children. This clonotype has a count of ten or more. Construction of the TCRbeta library involved unique molecular identifiers. MiXCR, applied by TCRdb to the PCR reads, yields one record per CDR3 protein. The sample carries about 610,000 distinct CDR3 sequences, more than 9% recorded once. Germline CDR1 reads LNHDA; CDR2 reads SQIVND (reference sequence). The CDR3 runs to 14 residues. Trimming cost V 4 bases and J 4 bases; bases outside gene matches: 5. The chain has TRBV19 and TRBJ1-2; 8 positions match TRBD1. The clonotype comes from a human donor who donated a stem cell graft to a child with acute myeloid leukemia. This specimen was PBMCs from the stem cell graft donor, taken from the stem cell graft. The DNA for the CDR3 is TGTGCCAGTAGTACCCGGACAGGGAGCTATGGCTACACCTTC. Amino acid sequence: CASSTRTGSYGYTF.